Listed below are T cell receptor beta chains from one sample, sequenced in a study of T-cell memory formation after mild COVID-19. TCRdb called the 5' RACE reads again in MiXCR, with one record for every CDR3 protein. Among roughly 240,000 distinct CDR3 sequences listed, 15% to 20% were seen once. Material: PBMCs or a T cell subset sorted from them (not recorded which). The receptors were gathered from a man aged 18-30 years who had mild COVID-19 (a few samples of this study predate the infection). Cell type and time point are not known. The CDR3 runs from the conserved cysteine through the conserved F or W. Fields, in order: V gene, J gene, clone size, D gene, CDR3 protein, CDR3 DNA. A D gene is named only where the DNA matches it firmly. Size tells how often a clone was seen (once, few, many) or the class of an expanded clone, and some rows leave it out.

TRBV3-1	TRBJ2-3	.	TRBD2	CASSQEARGDSDTQYF	TGTGCCAGCAGCCAAGAGGCCCGGGGGGACTCAGATACGCAGTATTTT
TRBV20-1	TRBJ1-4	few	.	CSASSEGGRQKKLFF	TGCAGTGCTAGTTCCGAAGGGGGAAGACAAAAAAAACTGTTTTTT
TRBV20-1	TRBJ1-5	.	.	CSARPGAGGGAQHF	TGCAGTGCTCGCCCGGGAGCGGGCGGGGGTGCCCAGCATTTT
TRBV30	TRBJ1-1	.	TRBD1	CAKDRGFGTEAFF	TGTGCGAAGGACAGGGGGTTTGGGACTGAAGCTTTCTTT
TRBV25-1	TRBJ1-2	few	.	CASMRDPYGYTF	TGTGCCAGCATGAGGGACCCCTATGGCTACACCTTC
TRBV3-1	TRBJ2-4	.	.	CASSRPGLAKNIQYF	TGTGCCAGCAGCCGACCGGGACTAGCCAAAAACATTCAGTACTTC
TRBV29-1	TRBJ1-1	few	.	CSAGGTSGMNTEAFF	TGCAGCGCTGGGGGGACATCCGGGATGAACACTGAAGCTTTCTTT
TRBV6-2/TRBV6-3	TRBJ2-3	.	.	CASSSPLGGPTDTQYF	TGTGCCAGCAGTTCTCCATTGGGGGGGCCCACAGATACGCAGTATTTT
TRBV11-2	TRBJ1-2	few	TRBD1	CASSLAGQGIGGYTF	TGTGCCAGCAGCTTAGCGGGACAGGGGATAGGTGGCTACACCTTC
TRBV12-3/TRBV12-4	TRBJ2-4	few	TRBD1	CASRGQGSMQFSIQYF	TGTGCCAGCAGGGGACAGGGCTCCATGCAATTCTCAATTCAGTACTTC
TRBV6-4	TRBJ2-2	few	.	CASSERVGTGELFF	TGTGCCAGCAGTGAACGGGTCGGCACCGGGGAGCTGTTTTTT
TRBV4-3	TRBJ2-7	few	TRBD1	CASSPTGDRTYEQYF	TGCGCCAGCAGCCCGACAGGGGATAGAACCTACGAGCAGTACTTC
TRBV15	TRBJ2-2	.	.	CATSRPGANTGELFF	TGTGCCACCAGCAGACCTGGGGCGAACACCGGGGAGCTGTTTTTT
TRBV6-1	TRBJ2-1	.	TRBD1	CASSERGQVISYNEQFF	TGTGCCAGCAGTGAAAGGGGACAGGTAATATCCTACAATGAGCAGTTCTTC